This TCR beta chain came from a study of beta chain features in type 1 diabetes. Overall study context: No age, gender or cell yield differences were seen between patients and healthy donors.

A few counts support this clone. The antigen remains unidentified. V lost 5 bases, J lost 0 bases, and 17 bases lay in between. The CDR3 is 17 residues long. The investigators reverse transcribed all of the isolated RNA, so they sequenced expressed TCRB transcripts. Approximately 4 million reads on average were seen across naive, central memory and regulatory T cell samples. Only in-frame clones appear in the TCRdb table, and some are missing; sequencing was by immunoSEQ multiplex PCR. The table records more than 250,000 clones, over 12% of them present only once. Study-wide findings and caveats: A PCR bias possibly favoring shorter templates would apply equally to patients and controls. When Type 1 diabetes patients were examined, their TCRB CDR3s proved moderately but significantly shorter in all four CD4+ subsets.

Sequenced input: naive CD4+ T cells from blood. The receptor comes from a young man with type 1 diabetes. The chain links TRBV6-7 to TRBJ2-4, with D tentatively TRBD2 (6 bases). TRBV6-7 is identified as an open reading frame with a role that is uncertain. The CDR3 nucleotides are TGTGCCAGCAGTCGGAGGGATTATCTTTTAGCCAAAAACATTCAGTACTTC. Amino acids: CASSRRDYLLAKNIQYF.